A selection of T cell receptor beta chains follows, all from one sample in a study of cytomegalovirus exposure and HLA in healthy donors. The data were produced by immunoSEQ multiplex PCR, yet TCRdb's version contains in-frame clones alone and is incomplete. The profile shows some 170,000 clones, 84% of them singletons. The sample comprised PBMCs. The source is a man aged 25-40 years in good health and CMV-seropositive. CDR3s include the opening cysteine and the closing phenylalanine or tryptophan. The D gene is left open where the match is weak. Expanded clones are given a class, and other clones once, few, many or no size at all.

d_call clone_size j_call v_call cdr3_aa cdr3_nt
NA many TRBJ1-1 TRBV5-1 CASSLAAAGRGYTEAFF TGCGCCAGCAGCTTGGCAGCGGCAGGGCGGGGGTACACTGAAGCTTTCTTT
TRBD2 NA TRBJ2-1 TRBV6-5 CATLQGLANEQFF TGTGCCACCCTACAGGGACTAGCGAATGAGCAGTTCTTC
TRBD2 NA TRBJ2-2 TRBV6-6 CASSYRGLAGELFF TGTGCCAGCAGTTACAGGGGACTAGCCGGGGAGCTGTTTTTT
NA NA TRBJ1-2 TRBV30 CALQQEGHGYTF TGTGCCCTCCAGCAGGAAGGTCATGGCTACACCTTC
NA few TRBJ2-1 TRBV25-1 CASSARTPRTYNEQFF TGTGCCAGCAGTGCCCGGACTCCTCGAACCTACAATGAGCAGTTCTTC
TRBD2 NA TRBJ2-3 TRBV2 CASSAIGTTLGGDTQYF TGTGCCAGCAGTGCTATCGGGACTACCTTGGGGGGGGATACGCAGTATTTT
NA NA TRBJ1-3 TRBV2 CASRGAQAAGNTIYF TGTGCCAGCAGGGGGGCCCAAGCGGCTGGAAACACCATATATTTT
TRBD2 NA TRBJ2-1 TRBV11-1 CASSGGGAYNEQFF TGTGCCAGCAGCGGCGGGGGGGCCTACAATGAGCAGTTCTTC
TRBD2 NA TRBJ2-5 TRBV9 CASSSGRAGVETQYF TGTGCCAGCAGTAGCGGGAGGGCCGGTGTGGAGACCCAGTACTTC
TRBD2 NA TRBJ2-5 TRBV7-6 CASSEMRSASGGETQYF TGTGCCAGCAGCGAAATGAGGTCGGCTAGCGGGGGAGAGACCCAGTACTTC
TRBD1 NA TRBJ2-7 TRBV30 CAWSVGTGAYEQYF TGTGCCTGGAGTGTAGGGACAGGGGCCTACGAGCAGTACTTC
NA once TRBJ2-6 TRBV6-1 CASSDNRFSGANVLTF TGTGCCAGCAGTGATAACAGGTTCTCTGGGGCCAACGTCCTGACTTTC
TRBD1 few TRBJ2-7 TRBV7-9 CASSLQGYEQYF TGTGCCAGCAGTCTACAGGGGTACGAGCAGTACTTC
NA once TRBJ2-3 TRBV9 CASSVYGDFTDTQYF TGTGCCAGCAGCGTATACGGGGATTTTACAGATACGCAGTATTTT
NA NA TRBJ2-7 TRBV27 CASRTAQGLSYEQYF TGTGCCAGCCGTACGGCCCAGGGCCTCTCCTACGAGCAGTACTTC
NA NA TRBJ1-5 TRBV7-8 CASSPGGRSNQPQHF TGTGCCAGCAGCCCCGGCGGGCGTAGCAATCAGCCCCAGCATTTT
TRBD2 few TRBJ2-1 TRBV5-4 CASGLKAGGPTRNEQFF TGTGCCAGCGGACTCAAAGCGGGGGGGCCTACTAGGAATGAGCAGTTCTTC
TRBD1 few TRBJ1-2 TRBV9 CASSVGQGVNYGYTF TGTGCCAGCAGCGTAGGGCAGGGGGTTAACTATGGCTACACCTTC
TRBD1 NA TRBJ1-1 TRBV6-5 CASSLQGTMNTEAFF TGTGCCAGCAGCTTACAGGGGACAATGAACACTGAAGCTTTCTTT
NA NA TRBJ1-5 TRBV2 CASKLSRNQPQHF TGTGCCAGCAAATTGTCTCGGAATCAGCCCCAGCATTTT
TRBD1 NA TRBJ2-7 TRBV15 CATSTNRGYEQYF TGTGCCACCAGCACGAACAGGGGTTACGAGCAGTACTTC
NA NA TRBJ2-2 TRBV11-3 CASSLDWRRSMTGELFF TGTGCCAGCAGCTTAGATTGGAGGAGGTCTATGACCGGGGAGCTGTTTTTT
NA few TRBJ1-2 TRBV28 CASSLRQSDSHYGYTF TGTGCCAGCAGTTTAAGACAGAGTGACAGCCACTATGGCTACACCTTC
TRBD2 NA TRBJ2-1 TRBV7-7 CASSLGPTSGRYNEQFF TGTGCTAGCAGCTTAGGCCCCACTAGCGGGAGATACAATGAGCAGTTCTTC
NA once TRBJ2-7 TRBV7-9 CASSSQRTFLHEQYF TGTGCCAGCAGCTCCCAGAGGACTTTTCTGCACGAGCAGTACTTC
NA once TRBJ2-2 TRBV28 CASVPRTPNTGELFF TGTGCCAGCGTCCCCCGGACACCGAACACCGGGGAGCTGTTTTTT
TRBD1 NA TRBJ1-5 TRBV9 CASSEDRGNQPQHF TGTGCCAGCAGCGAAGACAGGGGCAATCAGCCCCAGCATTTT
TRBD1 few TRBJ1-1 TRBV10-3 CAITGGRQNTEAFF TGTGCCATCACAGGGGGGAGGCAGAACACTGAAGCTTTCTTT
TRBD1 NA TRBJ1-2 TRBV27 CASSFATGASYTF TGTGCCAGCAGTTTTGCGACAGGGGCGTCCTACACCTTC
NA few TRBJ1-5 TRBV28 CASSNDRLSNQPQHF TGTGCCAGCAGCAACGACAGACTTAGCAATCAGCCCCAGCATTTT
NA NA TRBJ2-2 TRBV2 CACTGTPSGGELFF TGTGCCTGCACCGGGACACCCTCGGGCGGGGAGCTGTTTTTT
TRBD1 NA TRBJ1-2 TRBV5-1 CASSLAAGGSYGYTF TGCGCCAGCAGCTTGGCCGCAGGGGGCAGCTATGGCTACACCTTC
TRBD1 once TRBJ1-5 TRBV28 CASSFPLLAGGGQPQHF TGTGCCAGCAGTTTTCCTCTGTTGGCAGGGGGCGGTCAGCCCCAGCATTTT
NA NA TRBJ2-7 TRBV10-3 CAISAEQGGEQYF TGTGCCATCAGTGCAGAACAGGGGGGGGAGCAGTACTTC
NA NA TRBJ1-5 TRBV2 CASSGRGNQPQHF TGTGCCAGCAGTGGGAGGGGAAATCAGCCCCAGCATTTT
NA many TRBJ1-2 TRBV11-2 CASSPSTGSGGYTF TGTGCCAGCAGCCCATCTACAGGGAGTGGCGGCTACACCTTC
TRBD2 NA TRBJ2-2 TRBV5-1 CASSPDGLAGEIVNTGELFF TGCGCCAGCAGCCCGGATGGACTAGCGGGAGAAATTGTGAACACCGGGGAGCTGTTTTTT
NA NA TRBJ1-4 TRBV11-1 CASSLQPSQGEKLFF TGTGCCAGCAGCTTACAGCCAAGCCAGGGTGAAAAACTGTTTTTT
NA once TRBJ2-1 TRBV19 CATAERNEQFF TGTGCCACCGCAGAGCGCAATGAGCAGTTCTTC
NA NA TRBJ2-3 TRBV6-6 CASSYSNDRGDTQYF TGTGCCAGCAGTTACTCGAACGATCGGGGGGATACGCAGTATTTT
TRBD1 NA TRBJ2-2 TRBV7-9 CASSLSWPGQGSGELFF TGTGCCAGCAGCTTATCGTGGCCGGGACAGGGGTCCGGGGAGCTGTTTTTT
TRBD1 NA TRBJ1-2 TRBV28 CASWASDRGYGYTF TGTGCCAGCTGGGCATCAGACAGGGGCTATGGCTACACCTTC
NA NA TRBJ2-7 TRBV11-3 CASSLTAATYEQYF TGTGCCAGCAGCTTGACAGCCGCAACCTACGAGCAGTACTTC
TRBD2 NA TRBJ2-5 TRBV2 CASSNTRLAQETQYF TGTGCCAGCAGCAACACCCGACTAGCGCAAGAGACCCAGTACTTC
TRBD2 NA TRBJ2-7 TRBV6-6 CASSLLSGRDYEQYF TGTGCCAGCAGCCTTTTGAGCGGGAGGGACTACGAGCAGTACTTC
TRBD1 NA TRBJ2-7 TRBV19 CASSITGTGGYEQYF TGTGCCAGTAGTATCACCGGGACAGGGGGCTACGAGCAGTACTTC
NA NA TRBJ2-1 TRBV6-5 CASSYSREAYNEQFF TGTGCCAGCAGTTACTCTCGAGAGGCCTACAATGAGCAGTTCTTC
NA NA TRBJ2-1 TRBV11-2 CASSLGDTSGNEQFF TGTGCCAGCAGCTTGGGGGACACCTCAGGGAATGAGCAGTTCTTC
NA once TRBJ1-1 TRBV18 CASSQGNTEAFF TGTGCCAGCTCGCAGGGGAACACTGAAGCTTTCTTT
TRBD2 NA TRBJ2-1 TRBV9 CASSVDPSGSVTEQFF TGTGCCAGCAGCGTAGACCCAAGCGGGAGTGTTACTGAGCAGTTCTTC
NA many TRBJ2-7 TRBV30 CAWRGQGKDEQYF TGTGCCTGGAGAGGGCAGGGAAAGGACGAGCAGTACTTC
TRBD1 NA TRBJ2-5 TRBV11-2 CASSIGQGAGETQYF TGTGCCAGCAGCATAGGACAGGGGGCAGGAGAGACCCAGTACTTC
NA NA TRBJ1-2 TRBV28 CASSLQGTRFCTF TGTGCCAGCAGTTTACAGGGGACAAGGTTTTGCACCTTC
TRBD2 NA TRBJ2-1 TRBV4-3 CASSPNQAGVDYKNEQFF TGCGCCAGCAGCCCCAACCAGGCGGGGGTTGATTACAAAAATGAGCAGTTCTTC